These 13 T cell receptor beta chains came from one sample sequenced in a study of OX40 agonist ivuxolimab in advanced cancers. Profiled with immunoSEQ multiplex PCR; TCRdb holds only in-frame clones, not every one. The table lists about 100,000 clones, 89% of them singletons. The specimen was CD4+ or CD8+ T cells sorted from blood, collected in a trial of the OX40 agonist ivuxolimab. The receptor source for this set is an adult with an advanced solid tumor such as melanoma, head and neck, liver or kidney cancer.

The rearrangement uses TRBV5-1 and TRBJ2-7; 7 bases are shared with TRBD1. CDR1 is SGHRS and CDR2 is YFSETQ in the germline V gene. The CDR3 contains 16 residues. J gave up 2 bases and V 0 bases, and 8 bases lay outside the gene matches. CDR3 coding DNA: TGCGCCAGCAGCTTGGGAGGGACAGCCCGTCCCTACGAGCAGTACTTC. Protein sequence: CASSLGGTARPYEQYF.

This chain links TRBV2 with TRBJ1-1, with a weak D call TRBD1 (6 bases). CDR3 length: 15 amino acids. Per germline, CDR1 SNHLY and CDR2 FYNNEI. Trimming removed 6 bases from V and 4 bases from J, with 18 bases in between. CDR3 in amino acids: CASSEQGGTGTEAFF. CDR3 bases: TGTGCCAGCAGCGAACAAGGGGGGACGGGCACTGAAGCTTTCTTT. Looking up the rest from reference TRBV2 and TRBJ1-1 gives the full variable domain: EPEVTQTPSHQVTQMGQEVILRCVPISNHLYFYWYRQILGQKVEFLVSFYNNEISEKSEIFDDQFSVERPDGSNFTLKIRSTKLEDSAMYFCASSEQGGTGTEAFFGQGTRLTVV.

The rearrangement links TRBV28 to TRBJ2-7; tentatively, D is TRBD2 (5 bases). The CDR3 has 14 amino acids. The germline V gene encodes CDR1 MDHEN and CDR2 SYDVKM. The ends were cut back, 6 bases at V and 6 bases at J, with 18 bases in the middle. DNA of the CDR3: TGTGCCAGCAGACCGGGAACTACGGGTGGCGAGCAGTACTTC. This sequence encodes CASRPGTTGGEQYF.

The rearrangement joins TRBV13 to TRBJ1-1; D remains ambiguous. The germline CDR1 and CDR2 sequences are PRHDT and FYEKMQ (reference sequence). The CDR3 sequence is 13 residues long. V was cut by 1 base and J by 0 bases, with 3 bases left in between. Here the CDR3 reads CASSLAVNTEAFF. Here the CDR3 DNA reads TGTGCCAGCAGCTTAGCAGTGAACACTGAAGCTTTCTTT.

This chain joins TRBV6-1 and TRBJ1-1, with D perhaps matching TRBD1 (6 bases). Trimming left V 8 bases short and J 1 base short, with 17 bases between. Germline V gene data show CDR1 as MNHNS and CDR2 as SASEGT. CDR3 length: 15 amino acids. The CDR3: CASRREGGTNTEAFF. The CDR3 bases are TGTGCCAGCCGAAGAGAGGGGGGGACGAACACTGAAGCTTTCTTT.

This clone was seen only a few times. The chain recombines TRBV7-8 with TRBJ2-7, with D possibly being TRBD1 (7 bases). Germline-derived CDR1 and CDR2 are SGHVS and FQNEAQ. The CDR3 is 18 residues long. The ends were cut back, 4 bases at V and 0 bases at J, with 22 bases in the middle. The CDR3 sequence: CASSSNLGGGLSSYEQYF. CDR3 nucleotides: TGTGCCAGCAGCTCCAACCTAGGAGGGGGCCTTAGCTCCTACGAGCAGTACTTC.

The DNA of the CDR3 is TGCGCCAGCAGCTTGGCGTTGGGGCAGCACAATGAGCAGTTCTTC. Its protein product is CASSLALGQHNEQFF. The chain recombines TRBV5-1 with TRBJ2-1, with TRBD1 as a possible D gene (5 bases). This CDR3 is 15 amino acids long. V was trimmed by 0 bases and J by 5 bases, leaving 12 bases between them. Germline-derived CDR1 and CDR2 are SGHRS and YFSETQ. Full variable domain (outside the CDR3, taken from reference TRBV5-1 and TRBJ2-1): KAGVTQTPRYLIKTRGQQVTLSCSPISGHRSVSWYQQTPGQGLQFLFEYFSETQRNKGNFPGRFSGRQFSNSRSEMNVSTLELGDSALYLCASSLALGQHNEQFFGPGTRLTVL.

The count of this clone is one. The rearrangement joins TRBV15 to TRBJ2-5; no clear D. The CDR3 has 14 residues. V was pared by 1 base and J by 3 bases, with 9 bases between. CDR1 is LNHNV and CDR2 is YYDKDF in the germline V gene (reference sequence). CDR3 sequence reads: CATSRGRREETQYF. The CDR3 DNA is TGTGCCACCAGCAGAGGTCGAAGGGAAGAGACCCAGTACTTC.

This clone has more than one count but fewer than ten. The chain recombines TRBV29-1 with TRBJ1-2, with 9 bases fitting TRBD1. This CDR3 is 14 amino acids long. The ends lost 1 base at V and 4 bases at J; junction bases unmatched: 4. Germline CDR1 reads SQVTM; CDR2 reads ANQGSEA. CDR3 DNA sequence: TGCAGCGTTGAAGCGAGACAGGGGGTCTATGGCTACACCTTC. Protein product: CSVEARQGVYGYTF.

The chain links TRBV23-1 to TRBJ1-2; 8 positions agree with TRBD1. TRBV23-1 is marked as an open reading frame, function uncertain. CDR3 length: 17 residues. V shed 4 bases and J 7 bases; nucleotides not matched to a gene: 17. The CDR3 DNA reads TGCGCCAGCAGTCCGTATGGACAGGGTTTTAGGTTCGGTGGCTACACCTTC. Protein sequence: CASSPYGQGFRFGGYTF.

V is TRBV19 and J is TRBJ1-5; D not certain. Trimming took off 8 bases at V and 4 bases at J, with 12 bases between the two ends. Germline CDR1 reads LNHDA; CDR2 reads SQIVND (reference sequence). The CDR3 extends over 13 amino acids. CDR3 DNA sequence: TGTGCCAGTGAGCTCCGTGGTAATCAGCCCCAGCATTTT. Translated: CASELRGNQPQHF.

The V call is TRBV11-3, the J call TRBJ1-1; no firm D call. Per the germline V gene, CDR1 is SGHNT and CDR2 is YENEEA. Deletions cut 1 base from V and 0 bases from J, with 12 bases between. CDR3 size: 16 residues. CDR3 bases: TGTGCCAGCAGCTTAGGTGGTGTTGAGGTGAACACTGAAGCTTTCTTT. This translates into CASSLGGVEVNTEAFF. The variable domain in full, completed from reference TRBV11-3 and TRBJ1-1, reads EAGVVQSPRYKIIEKKQPVAFWCNPISGHNTLYWYLQNLGQGPELLIRYENEEAVDDSQLPKDRFSAERLKGVDSTLKIQPAELGDSAVYLCASSLGGVEVNTEAFFGQGTRLTVV.

This clone was counted only a few times. The V and J genes are TRBV30 and TRBJ1-1, with D possibly matching TRBD1 (5 bases). Looked up from germline, CDR1 is GTSNPN and CDR2 is SVGIG (reference sequence). Trimming took off 2 bases at V and 5 bases at J, with 21 bases between the two ends. The CDR3 consists of 16 residues. The CDR3: CAWSTPPRGGKTEAFF. CDR3 bases: TGTGCCTGGAGTACTCCCCCTCGGGGCGGGAAAACTGAAGCTTTCTTT. Full variable domain (rest looked up from reference TRBV30 and TRBJ1-1): SQTIHQWPATLVQPVGSPLSLECTVEGTSNPNLYWYRQAAGRGLQLLFYSVGIGQISSEVPQNLSASRPQDRQFILSSKKLLLSDSGFYLCAWSTPPRGGKTEAFFGQGTRLTVV.